The clone carrying this T cell receptor beta chain was seen more than once but under ten times. Unfractionated whole blood yielded the extracted total RNA. During construction of the library, unique molecular identifiers were attached to individual cDNA molecules for quantitative, reproducible TCR counting. In TCRdb, the reads were re-called with MiXCR into one record per CDR3 protein. The table has about 120,000 distinct CDR3 sequences, about 8.9% seen once; the top ten hold roughly 1.5%. Trimming removed 8 bases from V and 2 bases from J; junction bases left unmatched: 6. Germline V gene data show CDR1 as MNHEY and CDR2 as SVGEGT. The CDR3 has 14 amino acids. This record comes from a study of human T cells and chemical hapten exposure. Background on the study: Variation in per-sample TCR yields came mainly from small pooled library volume differences.

The TCR sequence derives from a human donor in good health. Some clones in this sample may be carry-over from other donors' samples. The chain joins TRBV6-2 or TRBV6-3 to TRBJ2-1; 7 bases map to TRBD1. The specimen sequenced was whole blood. The CDR3 nucleotides read TGTGCCAGCCGTACAACAGGGGCCTACAATGAGCAGTTCTTC. It translates to CASRTTGAYNEQFF.